The clone carrying this T cell receptor beta chain occurred once. This sample stems from a study of OX40 agonist ivuxolimab in advanced cancers. TCRdb's table, derived via immunoSEQ multiplex PCR, lists solely in-frame clones and lacks some. Here the sample spans about 64,000 clones, approximately 84% being singletons. The CDR3 runs to 16 residues. The V gene's germline CDR1 is LGHNT and CDR2 FRNRAP. V gave up 6 bases and J gave up 4 bases; unmatched junction bases: 7. The TCR comes from an adult with an advanced solid tumor such as melanoma, head and neck, liver or kidney cancer. The J gene is TRBJ2-2, the V gene TRBV12-5; 11 positions agree with TRBD1. The material sequenced was CD4+ or CD8+ T cells sorted from blood, taken in a trial of the OX40 agonist ivuxolimab. CDR3 in amino acids: CASGTSGTGGTGELFF. The DNA for the CDR3 is TGTGCTAGTGGAACCTCCGGGACAGGGGGCACCGGGGAGCTGTTTTTT.